These 16 T cell receptor beta chains were all obtained from the same sample, sequenced in a study of OX40 agonist ivuxolimab in advanced cancers. The method was immunoSEQ multiplex PCR; TCRdb's version includes in-frame clones alone and lacks a portion of them. The sample has some 86,000 clones; 70% to 90% are singletons. The specimen was CD4+ or CD8+ T cells sorted from blood, collected in a trial of the OX40 agonist ivuxolimab. The receptors here all came from an adult with an advanced solid tumor such as melanoma, head and neck, liver or kidney cancer.

This clone was found once. DNA of the CDR3: TGTGCCAGCAGGGTGGGCCAAAACAATCAGCCCCAGCATTTT. Translating it yields CASRVGQNNQPQHF. The V call is TRBV6-1, the J call TRBJ1-5; D is unclear. V was pared by 6 bases and J by 3 bases, with 12 bases between. CDR3 length: 14 residues. Per germline, CDR1 MNHNS and CDR2 SASEGT.

The chain combines TRBV5-4 with TRBJ2-7, with D perhaps given as TRBD1 or TRBD2 (5 bases each). Germline values: CDR1 SGHNT, CDR2 YYREEE (reference sequence). V was shortened by 4 bases and J by 2 bases, with 16 bases between the two germline ends. The CDR3 is 15 amino acids. CDR3: CASSPRDRGAYEQYF. The CDR3 DNA follows: TGTGCCAGCAGCCCCCGGGACCGAGGGGCCTACGAGCAGTACTTC.

J is TRBJ2-2 and V is TRBV5-1; D not resolved. V lost 5 bases, J lost 7 bases, and 15 bases lay in between. CDR3 length equals 14 residues. CDR1 and CDR2 (germline): SGHRS, YFSETQ. The CDR3: CASRELAQGGELFF. The CDR3 bases are TGCGCCAGCAGGGAGTTGGCGCAAGGCGGGGAGCTGTTTTTT.

This chain connects TRBV6-6 to TRBJ2-3, with D maybe TRBD1 (5 bases). V lost 5 bases and J 1 base, leaving 10 bases between the germline ends. This CDR3 is built from 14 residues. The V gene's germline CDR1 is MNHNY and CDR2 SVGAGI (reference sequence). In nucleotides, the CDR3 is TGTGCCAGCAGTCCCTTGGGGCGCACAGATACGCAGTATTTT. This sequence encodes CASSPLGRTDTQYF.

This clone was seen more than once but under ten times. This chain connects TRBV14 to TRBJ2-7; 12 bases map to TRBD2. Germline assignment: CDR1 SGHDN and CDR2 FVKESK. The CDR3 has 14 amino acids. The V gene end was trimmed by 6 bases and the J gene end by 6 bases; junction bases not matched to a gene: 6. The CDR3 sequence is CASSKLAGGVEQYF. CDR3 nucleotides: TGTGCCAGCAGTAAGCTAGCGGGAGGGGTCGAGCAGTACTTC.

This clone was found once. V usage is TRBV19 and J usage is TRBJ2-7; 7 nucleotides align to TRBD1. CDR3 length: 16 amino acids. CDR1 is LNHDA and CDR2 is SQIVND in the germline V gene (reference sequence). V shed 5 bases, J shed 3 bases, and the junction held 13 bases outside the gene matches. CDR3 nucleotides: TGTGCCAGTAGTTGGAAAACAGGGGACGAGTACTACGAGCAGTACTTC. Translation: CASSWKTGDEYYEQYF.

This chain uses TRBV29-1 with TRBJ2-2, with 9 bases lining up with TRBD2. V was clipped by 5 bases and J by 5 bases; unmatched bases: 6. The germline CDR1 and CDR2 sequences are SQVTM and ANQGSEA. CDR3 length: 14 residues. CDR3: CSVRLAELTGELFF. In DNA, the CDR3 is TGCAGCGTTAGACTAGCGGAATTGACCGGGGAGCTGTTTTTT.

This chain connects TRBV6-6 to TRBJ2-7; 10 bases are a match to TRBD1. Germline assignment: CDR1 MNHNY and CDR2 SVGAGI (reference sequence). V shed 7 bases, J shed 4 bases, and the junction held 10 bases outside the gene matches. The CDR3 consists of 15 residues. CDR3 DNA: TGTGCCAGCACAGTTACACGACAGGGGGCGTACGAGCAGTACTTC. Translation gives CASTVTRQGAYEQYF.

The CDR3 loop is CASRRGPEQFF. CDR3 bases: TGTGCCAGCAGACGAGGGCCTGAGCAGTTCTTC. The J gene is TRBJ2-1, the V gene TRBV6-5; the D gene is possibly TRBD2 (5 bases). Trimming left V 6 bases short and J 9 bases short, with 9 bases between. This CDR3 has 11 amino acids. Germline CDR1 MNHEY, CDR2 SVGAGI.

This chain links TRBV4-3 with TRBJ2-4; D not resolved. Trimming removed 6 bases at V and 1 base at J, with 16 bases between. This CDR3 spans 16 amino acids. Germline lookup yields CDR1 LGHNA and CDR2 YSLEER. Here the CDR3 reads CASSSSVVGAKNIQYF. The CDR3 DNA follows: TGCGCCAGCAGTTCTTCAGTCGTGGGTGCCAAAAACATTCAGTACTTC.

The chain employs TRBV18 and TRBJ2-1; D not resolved. The CDR3 totals 15 residues. V lost 2 bases and J 7 bases, leaving 15 bases between the germline ends. The germline gives CDR1 KGHSH, CDR2 LQKENI. CDR3 amino acids: CASSPGRYIQNEQFF. DNA of the CDR3: TGTGCCAGCTCACCAGGCAGGTACATCCAGAATGAGCAGTTCTTC.

The V call is TRBV7-2, the J call TRBJ2-1, with D perhaps being TRBD1 or TRBD2 (5 bases each). CDR3 length equals 15 residues. The V gene lost 0 bases and the J gene lost 2 bases, with 8 bases spanning the gap. CDR1 SGHTA and CDR2 FQGNSA come from the germline V gene. CDR3 DNA: TGTGCCAGCAGCTTAGCACCGGGACCCTACAATGAGCAGTTCTTC. It translates to CASSLAPGPYNEQFF.

The chain is built from TRBV6-1 and TRBJ1-5; TRBD1 is a possible D gene (6 bases). The CDR3 has 15 amino acids. CDR1 MNHNS and CDR2 SASEGT come from the germline V gene. Trimming left V 3 bases short and J 4 bases short, with 13 bases between. As DNA, the CDR3 is TGTGCCAGCAGTGACCCTGGACAGATAAATCAGCCCCAGCATTTT. Amino acids: CASSDPGQINQPQHF.

This clone was seen once. The chain carries TRBV19 and TRBJ2-5; the match to TRBD2 covers 13 bases. V shed 4 bases, J shed 1 base, and the junction held 0 bases outside the gene matches. Germline V gene data show CDR1 as LNHDA and CDR2 as SQIVND (reference sequence). The CDR3 sequence is 15 residues long. CDR3 coding DNA: TGTGCCAGTAGTAGGACTAGCGGGGGCCAAGAGACCCAGTACTTC. Translated: CASSRTSGGQETQYF. Variable domain in full (rest from reference TRBV19 and TRBJ2-5): DGGITQSPKYLFRKEGQNVTLSCEQNLNHDAMYWYRQDPGQGLRLIYYSQIVNDFQKGDIAEGYSVSREKKESFPLTVTSAQKNPTAFYLCASSRTSGGQETQYFGPGTRLLVL.

The V gene is TRBV30, the J gene TRBJ2-5; 8 nucleotides line up with TRBD2. This CDR3 contains 13 residues. Germline V gives CDR1 GTSNPN, CDR2 SVGIG (reference sequence). After removal of 3 bases from V and 2 bases from J, the junction contained 2 bases not matched to a gene. The CDR3 nucleotides read TGTGCCTGGAGACGGGGGGGTCAAGAGACCCAGTACTTC. Translation: CAWRRGGQETQYF.

This clone occurred a few times. The chain uses TRBV7-9 and TRBJ2-7; D gene ambiguous. The CDR3 length is 12 residues. Trimming took off 1 base at V and 6 bases at J, with 7 bases between the two ends. In germline, CDR1 is SEHNR, CDR2 FQNEAQ (reference sequence). The CDR3 sequence: CASSLGLTEQYF. CDR3 nucleotide sequence: TGTGCCAGCAGCTTAGGCCTAACCGAGCAGTACTTC.